This TCR beta chain was recorded in a study of cytomegalovirus exposure and HLA in healthy donors. Study at large: Inside one of the first data releases sat about 85 million unique TCRs taken from HLA-typed donors. Overall study results and limits: In a later analysis, several top co-occurrence clusters appeared linked to parvovirus B19, influenza, CMV and Epstein-Barr virus. Testing in vitro showed a few CMV-associated chains specific for CMV antigens. Reportedly, cytomegalovirus status was diagnosed with high sensitivity and specificity.

With regard to this clone: The antigen is not known.

Primers: 60 Vbeta forward and 13 Jbeta reverse. Using immunoSEQ multiplex PCR, the repertoire was profiled, and TCRdb retains in-frame clones only, with some absent. The data show 150,000 to 200,000 clones, with around 79% seen just once and roughly 1.4% held by the top ten. Germline V CDR1 and CDR2: LGHNA, YSLEER. The CDR3 extends over 15 amino acids. Trimming took off 0 bases at V and 6 bases at J, with 14 bases between the two ends. The V gene is TRBV4-3, the J gene TRBJ1-1; D remains unclear. Material: PBMCs. This sequence originates from a woman between 50 and 59 years old in good health and CMV-seronegative. The CDR3 DNA is TGCGCCAGCAGCCAAGATCAGGTCGGGAGCTCTGAAGCTTTCTTT. As protein: CASSQDQVGSSEAFF.